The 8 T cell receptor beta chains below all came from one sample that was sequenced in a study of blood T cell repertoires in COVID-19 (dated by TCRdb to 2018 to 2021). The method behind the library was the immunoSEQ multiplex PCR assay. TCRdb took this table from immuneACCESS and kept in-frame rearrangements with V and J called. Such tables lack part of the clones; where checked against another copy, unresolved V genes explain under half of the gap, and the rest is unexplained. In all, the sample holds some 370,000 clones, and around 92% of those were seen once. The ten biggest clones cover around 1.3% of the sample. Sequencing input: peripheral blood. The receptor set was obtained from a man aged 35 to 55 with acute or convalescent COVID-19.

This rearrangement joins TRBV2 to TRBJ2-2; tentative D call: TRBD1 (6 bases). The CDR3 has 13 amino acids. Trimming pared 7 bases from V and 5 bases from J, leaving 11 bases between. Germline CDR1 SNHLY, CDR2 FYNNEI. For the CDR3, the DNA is TGTGCCAGCAACGCCCAGGGGACCGGGGAGCTGTTTTTT. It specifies CASNAQGTGELFF.

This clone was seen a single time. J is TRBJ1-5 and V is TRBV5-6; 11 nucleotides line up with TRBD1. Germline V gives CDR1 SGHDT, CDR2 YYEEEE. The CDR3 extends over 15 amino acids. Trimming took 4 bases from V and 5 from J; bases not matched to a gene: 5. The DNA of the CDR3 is TGTGCCAGCAGCGCTGGGACAGGGGGGGATCAGCCCCAGCATTTT. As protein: CASSAGTGGDQPQHF. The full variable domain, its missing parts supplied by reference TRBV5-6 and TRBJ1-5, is DAGVTQSPTHLIKTRGQQVTLRCSPKSGHDTVSWYQQALGQGPQFIFQYYEEEERQRGNFPDRFSGHQFPNYSSELNVNALLLGDSALYLCASSAGTGGDQPQHFGDGTRLSIL.

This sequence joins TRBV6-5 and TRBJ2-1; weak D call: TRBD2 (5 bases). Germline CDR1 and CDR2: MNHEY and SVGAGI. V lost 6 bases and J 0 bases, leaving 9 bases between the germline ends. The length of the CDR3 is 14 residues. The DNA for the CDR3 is TGTGCCAGCAGCCTACGGGGCTCCTACAATGAGCAGTTCTTC. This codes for CASSLRGSYNEQFF.

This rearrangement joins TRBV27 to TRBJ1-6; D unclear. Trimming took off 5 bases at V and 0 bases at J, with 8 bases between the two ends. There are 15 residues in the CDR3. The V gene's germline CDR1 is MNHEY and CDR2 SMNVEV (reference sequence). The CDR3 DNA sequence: TGTGCCAGCAGTGTAAGGAGCTCCTATAATTCACCCCTCCACTTT. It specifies CASSVRSSYNSPLHF.

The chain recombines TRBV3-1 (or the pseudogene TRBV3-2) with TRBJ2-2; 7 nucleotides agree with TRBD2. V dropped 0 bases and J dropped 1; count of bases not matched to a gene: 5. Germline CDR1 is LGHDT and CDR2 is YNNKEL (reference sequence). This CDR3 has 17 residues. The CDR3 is CASSQEGGGENTGELFF. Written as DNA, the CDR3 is TGTGCCAGCAGCCAAGAGGGCGGGGGAGAGAACACCGGGGAGCTGTTTTTT.

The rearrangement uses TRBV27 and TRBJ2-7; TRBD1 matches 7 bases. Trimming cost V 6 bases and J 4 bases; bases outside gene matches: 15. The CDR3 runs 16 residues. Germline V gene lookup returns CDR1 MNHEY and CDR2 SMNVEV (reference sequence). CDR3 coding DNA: TGTGCCAGCAGGGAGACAGGGTCATTCCTCTATTACGAGCAGTACTTC. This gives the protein CASRETGSFLYYEQYF.

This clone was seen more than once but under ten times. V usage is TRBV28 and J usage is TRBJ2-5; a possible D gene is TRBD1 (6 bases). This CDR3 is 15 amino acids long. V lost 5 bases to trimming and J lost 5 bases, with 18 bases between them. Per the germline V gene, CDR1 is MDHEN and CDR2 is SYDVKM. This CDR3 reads CASSTSGQFWETQYF. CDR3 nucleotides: TGTGCCAGCAGTACCTCTGGACAGTTTTGGGAGACCCAGTACTTC.

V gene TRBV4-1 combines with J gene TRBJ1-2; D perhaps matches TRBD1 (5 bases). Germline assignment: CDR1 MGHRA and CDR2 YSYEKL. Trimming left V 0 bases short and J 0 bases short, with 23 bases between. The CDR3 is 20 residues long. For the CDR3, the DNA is TGCGCCAGCAGCCAAGAATGGACAACAGACTCCATCATAGCTAACTATGGCTACACCTTC. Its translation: CASSQEWTTDSIIANYGYTF.